The sequence of this TCR beta chain was determined in a study of blood T cell repertoires in COVID-19. The CDR3 totals 15 residues. CDR1 and CDR2 (germline): MNHEY, SVGAGI. Trimming took 8 bases from V and 2 from J, leaving 16 bases between them. Assay: immunoSEQ multiplex PCR; the TCRdb copy retains only in-frame clones and omits some. The sample records about 270,000 clones, 75% to 85% being singletons. Only one count was recorded for this clone. This clonotype was sampled from a woman in her 50s with acute COVID-19. Material for sequencing was PBMCs or T cells enriched from blood (not recorded which). This sequence joins TRBV6-5 and TRBJ1-5, with a tentative D call TRBD1 (5 bases). The CDR3 sequence: CASQQGRAGNQPQHF. The CDR3 coding sequence is TGTGCCAGCCAGCAAGGCAGGGCTGGCAATCAGCCCCAGCATTTT.